This T cell receptor (beta chain) is drawn from a study of PD-L1 blockade in urothelial cancer. Study-wide background: From about 2014, patients received atezolizumab, given as 1,200 mg intravenously every 3 weeks. Males with bladder-origin urothelial cancer constituted about nine tenths of the roughly 30 patients.

Assay used: immunoSEQ multiplex PCR; TCRdb lists only in-frame clones, some missing. The repertoire consists of some 120,000 clones, with approximately 88% occurring once and the leading ten covering 3.2%. The CDR3 loop spans 15 amino acids. Germline CDR1 reads SGHAT; CDR2 reads FQNNGV. Trimming removed 0 bases at V and 2 bases at J, with 9 bases between. Findings of the study overall: Larger 3-week expansion of tumor-associated blood clones was seen in durable-benefit patients.

The time point was: pretreatment peripheral blood. Locally advanced or metastatic urothelial carcinoma affected all patients. On this clone itself: Antigen: not known.

The rearrangement joins TRBV11-2 to TRBJ2-3, with D unclear. Sequences were derived from PBMCs, sampled around atezolizumab (anti-PD-L1) treatment. This receptor was taken from a man aged 50 or older with urothelial cancer. CDR3: CASSLDYAYTDTQYF. For the CDR3, the DNA is TGTGCCAGCAGCTTAGACTATGCCTACACAGATACGCAGTATTTT. The full variable domain, its missing parts supplied by reference TRBV11-2 and TRBJ2-3, is EAGVAQSPRYKIIEKRQSVAFWCNPISGHATLYWYQQILGQGPKLLIQFQNNGVVDDSQLPKDRFSAERLKGVDSTLKIQPAKLEDSAVYLCASSLDYAYTDTQYFGPGTRLTVL.